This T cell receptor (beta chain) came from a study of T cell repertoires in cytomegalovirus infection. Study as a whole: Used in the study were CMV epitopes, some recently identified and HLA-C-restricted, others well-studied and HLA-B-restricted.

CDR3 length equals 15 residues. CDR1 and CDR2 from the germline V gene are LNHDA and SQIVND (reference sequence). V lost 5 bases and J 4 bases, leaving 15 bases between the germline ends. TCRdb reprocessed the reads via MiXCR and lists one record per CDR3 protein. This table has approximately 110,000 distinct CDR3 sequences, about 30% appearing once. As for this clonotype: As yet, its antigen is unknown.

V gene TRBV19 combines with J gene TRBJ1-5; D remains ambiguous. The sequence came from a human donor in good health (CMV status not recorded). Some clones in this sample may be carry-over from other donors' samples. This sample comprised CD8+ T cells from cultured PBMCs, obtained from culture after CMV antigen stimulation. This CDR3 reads CASSPQRTSNQPQHF. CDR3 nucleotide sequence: TGTGCCAGTAGTCCCCAAAGGACGTCAAATCAGCCCCAGCATTTT.